This T cell receptor (beta chain) was found in a study of cytomegalovirus exposure and HLA in healthy donors. Primers included in the PCR were 60 Vbeta and 13 Jbeta primers. Here immunoSEQ multiplex PCR was the method, and the copy in TCRdb shows in-frame clones only, minus some. In the table there are approximately 150,000 clones, 65% to 85% of which are singletons. With V trimmed by 5 bases and J by 11 bases, 15 bases remained unmatched. The CDR3 runs to 15 residues. Germline V gene lookup returns CDR1 LNHDA and CDR2 SQIVND (reference sequence). This clonotype was sampled from a woman in her forties in good health and CMV-seropositive. The chain carries TRBV19 and TRBJ1-3; 7 nucleotides match TRBD1. The sample consisted of PBMCs. The CDR3 loop is CASSFRDRGLGAIYF. The CDR3, as DNA: TGTGCCAGTAGTTTCCGGGACAGAGGTTTAGGAGCCATATATTTT. The full variable domain, with the rest looked up from reference TRBV19 and TRBJ1-3, is DGGITQSPKYLFRKEGQNVTLSCEQNLNHDAMYWYRQDPGQGLRLIYYSQIVNDFQKGDIAEGYSVSREKKESFPLTVTSAQKNPTAFYLCASSFRDRGLGAIYFGEGSWLTVV.